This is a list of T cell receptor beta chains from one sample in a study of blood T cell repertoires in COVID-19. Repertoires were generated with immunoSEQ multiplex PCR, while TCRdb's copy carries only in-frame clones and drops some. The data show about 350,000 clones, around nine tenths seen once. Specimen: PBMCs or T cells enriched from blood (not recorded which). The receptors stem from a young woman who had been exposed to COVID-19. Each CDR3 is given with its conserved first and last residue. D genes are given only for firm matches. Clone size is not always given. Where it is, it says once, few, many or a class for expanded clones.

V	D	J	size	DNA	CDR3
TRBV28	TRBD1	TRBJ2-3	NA	TGTGCCAGCAGTCAAGACAGGGAGAGAGATACGCAGTATTTT	CASSQDRERDTQYF
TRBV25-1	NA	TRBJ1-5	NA	TGTGCCAGCAGTGAGGGAGGTTATTGGGGGGAGAGCAATCAGCCCCAGCATTTT	CASSEGGYWGESNQPQHF
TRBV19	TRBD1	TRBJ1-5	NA	TGTGCCAGTAGTTCCGGGACAGGGGCCTTTAATCAGCCCCAGCATTTT	CASSSGTGAFNQPQHF
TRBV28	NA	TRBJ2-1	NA	TGTGCCAGCAGTTTATGGGGGGGACTCGACGAGCAGTTCTTC	CASSLWGGLDEQFF
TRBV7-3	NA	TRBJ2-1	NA	TGTGCCAGCAGCTTAACCCCCACCCTCCAAACCCCCGCCGACAAGTACAATGAGCAGTTCTTC	CASSLTPTLQTPADKYNEQFF
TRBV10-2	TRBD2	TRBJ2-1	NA	TGCGCCAGCGGAGTGACTAGCGGGGACTCCTACAATGAGCAGTTCTTC	CASGVTSGDSYNEQFF
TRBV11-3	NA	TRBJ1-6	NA	TGTGCCAGCAGCTTCCCGTCCTCCAGGGGATATAATTCACCCCTCCACTTT	CASSFPSSRGYNSPLHF
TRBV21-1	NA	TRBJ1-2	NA	TGTGCCAGCAGCAAACTGGGCCCTAACTATGGCTACACCTTC	CASSKLGPNYGYTF
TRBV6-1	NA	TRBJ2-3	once	TGTGCCAGCAGTGAAGGAGGCCCGGCAGATACGCAGTATTTT	CASSEGGPADTQYF
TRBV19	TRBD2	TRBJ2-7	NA	TGTGCCAGTAGTATCCTAGCGGGAGTCTACGAGCAGTACTTC	CASSILAGVYEQYF
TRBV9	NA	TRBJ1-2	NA	TGTGCCAGCAGCGCCGCAGGGAATTTAGGCTACACCTTC	CASSAAGNLGYTF
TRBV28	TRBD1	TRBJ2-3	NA	TGTGCCAGCACCCTAGACAGGGTCACAGATACGCAGTATTTT	CASTLDRVTDTQYF
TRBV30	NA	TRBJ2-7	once	TGTGCCTGGACGGGAGGACAGGGAAGCTCCTACGAGCAGTACTTC	CAWTGGQGSSYEQYF
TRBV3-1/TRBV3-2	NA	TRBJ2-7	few	TGTGCCAGCAGCCAAGTTGGGGAGCGCGAGCAGTACTTC	CASSQVGEREQYF
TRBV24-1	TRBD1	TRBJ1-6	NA	TGTGCCACCAGTGATTTGTACAGGGGTGGTTCACCCCTCCACTTT	CATSDLYRGGSPLHF
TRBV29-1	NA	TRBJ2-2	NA	TGCAGCGTTGAATGGCGTTGGACGGGAAACACCGGGGAGCTGTTTTTT	CSVEWRWTGNTGELFF
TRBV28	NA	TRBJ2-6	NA	TGTGCCAGCGTCCCCGTTACTGGGGCCAACGTCCTGACTTTC	CASVPVTGANVLTF
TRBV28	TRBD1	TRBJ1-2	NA	TGTGCCAGCAGGGACAGGGCCTACACCTTC	CASRDRAYTF
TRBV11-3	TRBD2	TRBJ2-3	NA	TGTGCCAGCAGCCGAACAACTAGCGGGAGCACAGATACGCAGTATTTT	CASSRTTSGSTDTQYF
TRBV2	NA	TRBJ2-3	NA	TGTGCCAGCAGGCTCTTACTAAGCACAGATACGCAGTATTTT	CASRLLLSTDTQYF
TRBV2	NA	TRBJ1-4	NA	TGTGCCAGCAGTGGGGGGCGGACGGTTGAAAAACTGTTTTTT	CASSGGRTVEKLFF
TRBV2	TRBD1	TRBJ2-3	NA	TGTGCCAGCAGAGGACAGGGGGCAGATACGCAGTATTTT	CASRGQGADTQYF
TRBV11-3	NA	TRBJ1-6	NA	TGTGCCAGCAGCTCCGACAGATTTTCACCCCTCCACTTT	CASSSDRFSPLHF
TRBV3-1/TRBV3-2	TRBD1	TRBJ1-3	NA	TGTGCCAGCAGCCCCGGGACAGGGAGCGGAAACACCATATATTTT	CASSPGTGSGNTIYF
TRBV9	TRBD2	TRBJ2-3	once	TGTGCCAGCAGCGTCAACCCTAGCGGGACGGCAGATACGCAGTATTTT	CASSVNPSGTADTQYF
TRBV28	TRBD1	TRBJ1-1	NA	TGTGCCAGCAGTCCAGGGACAGCTGAAGCTTTCTTT	CASSPGTAEAFF
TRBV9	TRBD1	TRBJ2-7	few	TGTGCCAGCAGCGTAGAGGGGGCACAGCCCTACGAGCAGTACTTC	CASSVEGAQPYEQYF
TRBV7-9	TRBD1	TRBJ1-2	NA	TGTGCCAGCAGCCAGGGACAGGGGGTGACCACCTTC	CASSQGQGVTTF
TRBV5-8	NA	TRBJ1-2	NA	TGTGCCAGCAGCTTGTTCCGGGATGGCTACACCTTC	CASSLFRDGYTF
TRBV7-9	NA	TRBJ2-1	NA	TGTGCCAGCAGCTTAGAGGGCCACGGGGGTGAGCAGTTCTTC	CASSLEGHGGEQFF
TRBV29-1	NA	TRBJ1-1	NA	TGCAGCGTTCTAATGAACACTGAAGCTTTCTTT	CSVLMNTEAFF
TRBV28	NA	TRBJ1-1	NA	TGTGCCAGCATGGTCAGGGGGAACACTGAAGCTTTCTTT	CASMVRGNTEAFF
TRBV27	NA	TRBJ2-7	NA	TGTGCCAGCAGGGAAATCGGGACAAAGTACGAGCAGTACTTC	CASREIGTKYEQYF
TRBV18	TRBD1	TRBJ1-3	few	TGTGCCAGCTCACCCGGACAGGGAGGAATTGGAAACACCATATATTTT	CASSPGQGGIGNTIYF
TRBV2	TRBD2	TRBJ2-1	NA	TGTGCCACGTGCCTCGGGACTAGCGGTTTCTATGAGCAGTTCTTC	CATCLGTSGFYEQFF
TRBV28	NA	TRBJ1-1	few	TGTGCCAGCAGTTTACAGGGGATGAACACTGAAGCTTTCTTT	CASSLQGMNTEAFF
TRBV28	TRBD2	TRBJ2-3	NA	TGTGCCAGCAGTCGGACCCGGACTAGCGGGAGAGGAGATACGCAGTATTTT	CASSRTRTSGRGDTQYF
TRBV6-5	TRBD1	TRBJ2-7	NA	TGTGCCAGCAGTTACGGGGGACAGGGCTACTACGAGCAGTACTTC	CASSYGGQGYYEQYF
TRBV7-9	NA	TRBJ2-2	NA	TGTGCCAGCAGCTTCAGGGGCCTTAACACCGGGGAGCTGTTTTTT	CASSFRGLNTGELFF
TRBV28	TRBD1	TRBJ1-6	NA	TGTGCCAGCAGTTTATTTCAGGGGGTGGTTTCACCCCTCCACTTT	CASSLFQGVVSPLHF
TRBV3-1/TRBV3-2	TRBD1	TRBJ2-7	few	TGTGCCAGCAGCCCCCATGTGGTACCAAGGACAGGGGGCGACGAGCAGTACTTC	CASSPHVVPRTGGDEQYF
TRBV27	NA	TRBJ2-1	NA	TGTGCCAGCAGTCCCGGAGAGTACAATGAGCAGTTCTTC	CASSPGEYNEQFF
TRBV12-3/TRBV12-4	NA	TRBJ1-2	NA	TGTGCCAGCAGTCAAAACTATGGCTACACCTTC	CASSQNYGYTF
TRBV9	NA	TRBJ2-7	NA	TGTGCCAGCAGCCGAACAGGGTCCTCCTACGAGCAGTACTTC	CASSRTGSSYEQYF
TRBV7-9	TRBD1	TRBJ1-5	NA	TGTGCCAGCAGCTCGGGACAGTCCCAGCCCCAGCATTTT	CASSSGQSQPQHF
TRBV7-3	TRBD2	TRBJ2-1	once	TGTGCCAGCAGCTTCAGGCTAGCGGGGCTCAATGAGCAGTTCTTC	CASSFRLAGLNEQFF
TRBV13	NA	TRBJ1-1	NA	TGTGCCAGCAGCCTGACAGGGAACACTGAAGCTTTCTTT	CASSLTGNTEAFF
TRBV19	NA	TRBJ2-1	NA	TGTGCCAGTAGTAGTCCCGGGACTTGGGGGCAGTTCTTC	CASSSPGTWGQFF
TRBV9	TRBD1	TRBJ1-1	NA	TGTGCCAGCAACGTTAGGCCAGGGGGTGAAGCTTTCTTT	CASNVRPGGEAFF
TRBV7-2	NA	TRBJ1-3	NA	TGTGCCAGCAGTCGGACCGGGACACCTTCCTCTGGAAACACCATATATTTT	CASSRTGTPSSGNTIYF
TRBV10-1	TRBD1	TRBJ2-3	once	TGCGCCAGCAGTGAGAAGGGGGCGGCAGATACGCAGTATTTT	CASSEKGAADTQYF
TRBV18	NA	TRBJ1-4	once	TGTGCCAGCTCACCACCGTCACAATTCAGGGGTAGTGAAAAACTGTTTTTT	CASSPPSQFRGSEKLFF
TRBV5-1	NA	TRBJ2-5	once	TGCGCCAGCACTCAGGGATCATTCGGAGAGACCCAGTACTTC	CASTQGSFGETQYF
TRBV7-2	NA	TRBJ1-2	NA	TGTGCCAGCAGCTTAGGCGGTAGCTCCGGGAATGGCTACACCTTC	CASSLGGSSGNGYTF
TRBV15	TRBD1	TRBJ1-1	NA	TGTGCCACCAACAGAGGGGGCGCGAACACTGAAGCTTTCTTT	CATNRGGANTEAFF
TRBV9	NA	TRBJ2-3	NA	TGTGCCAGCAGCGTAGCTCCGGGAGTTAGCACAGATACGCAGTATTTT	CASSVAPGVSTDTQYF
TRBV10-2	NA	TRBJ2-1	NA	TGCGCCAGCAGTGGCGGAGGTGAGCAGTTCTTC	CASSGGGEQFF
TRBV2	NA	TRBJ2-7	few	TGTGCCAGCAGGGAGGGAGTCGCCTACGAGCAGTACTTC	CASREGVAYEQYF
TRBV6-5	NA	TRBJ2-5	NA	TGTGCCAGCAGGCCGACTTATACCTCACAAGAGACCCAGTACTTC	CASRPTYTSQETQYF
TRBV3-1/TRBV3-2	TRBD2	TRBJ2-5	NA	TGTGCCAGCAGCCAACGTACCCCGGGACTAGCGGATCAAGAGACCCAGTACTTC	CASSQRTPGLADQETQYF